These 14 T cell receptor beta chains were all obtained from the same sample, sequenced in a study of T-cell memory formation after mild COVID-19. MiXCR, run by TCRdb on the 5' RACE reads, gives a single entry per CDR3 protein. The table has roughly 170,000 distinct CDR3 sequences, about 21% seen once. The sequenced sample was PBMCs or a T cell subset sorted from them (not recorded which). The receptors shown here come from an adult woman who had mild COVID-19 (a few samples of this study predate the infection). Cell type and time point are not known.

The chain links TRBV7-2 to TRBJ2-1; either TRBD1 or TRBD2 may fit D (5 bases each). Germline values: CDR1 SGHTA, CDR2 FQGNSA. This CDR3 region has 14 residues. Trimming took off 1 base at V and 6 bases at J, with 10 bases between the two ends. CDR3 bases: TGTGCCAGCAGCTTAGTCAGGGACCCCAATGAGCAGTTCTTC. Its translation is CASSLVRDPNEQFF. Complete variable domain (other parts from reference TRBV7-2 and TRBJ2-1): GAGVSQSPSNKVTEKGKDVELRCDPISGHTALYWYRQSLGQGLEFLIYFQGNSAPDKSGLPSDRFSAERTGGSVSTLTIQRTQQEDSAVYLCASSLVRDPNEQFFGPGTRLTVL.

This clonotype appeared a few times. The chain joins TRBV7-9 to TRBJ2-2, with 15 positions matching TRBD2. Per the germline V gene, CDR1 is SEHNR and CDR2 is FQNEAQ (reference sequence). The V segment lost 4 bases and the J segment 4 bases; nucleotides outside the gene matches: 10. This CDR3 comprises 19 residues. The CDR3 loop reads CASSSPPGLAGGGTGELFF. In DNA, the CDR3 is TGTGCCAGCAGCTCTCCCCCGGGACTAGCGGGAGGTGGCACCGGGGAGCTGTTTTTT.

This sequence joins TRBV4-3 and TRBJ2-1; a possible D gene is TRBD2 (6 bases). The V end was cut by 4 bases, the J end by 0 bases, with 19 bases between. Germline V gene lookup returns CDR1 LGHNA and CDR2 YSLEER. CDR3 size: 18 residues. Here the CDR3 reads CASSLGTSPLASYNEQFF. CDR3 coding DNA: TGCGCCAGCAGCCTCGGGACTTCCCCTTTAGCCTCCTACAATGAGCAGTTCTTC.

This clonotype showed up just a few times. The chain employs TRBV7-8 and TRBJ2-7; D is perhaps TRBD1 or TRBD2 (5 bases each). This CDR3 has 17 residues. The V end lost 4 bases, the J end lost 0 bases, and 19 bases lay between the germline ends. Germline CDR1 SGHVS, CDR2 FQNEAQ. In DNA, the CDR3 is TGTGCCAGCAGCTCCGAGTTTTATGGGGACCTCTCCTACGAGCAGTACTTC. This translates into CASSSEFYGDLSYEQYF.

The sample holds a few counts of this clonotype. V gene TRBV29-1 combines with J gene TRBJ2-1; 10 bases map to TRBD2. This CDR3 has 19 residues. Per germline, CDR1 SQVTM and CDR2 ANQGSEA. The trim removed 3 bases at V and 3 bases at J, leaving 17 bases unmatched. Written as DNA, the CDR3 is TGCAGCGTTGATGGATGGGCCACTAGCGGGGTAAACGTCTACAATGAGCAGTTCTTC. This translates into CSVDGWATSGVNVYNEQFF.

Details on this clonotype: Germline and junction disagree at one end, which may indicate a read error. The chain employs TRBV6-2 or TRBV6-3 and TRBJ2-1; D is perhaps TRBD2 (5 bases). The CDR3 length is 14 residues. Germline V CDR1 and CDR2: MNHEY, SVGEGT. The CDR3 region is CASRDLSSYNEQLF. The CDR3 coding sequence is TGTGCCAGCAGGGACTTAAGCTCCTACAATGAGCAGTTATTC.

The chain employs TRBV6-5 and TRBJ1-4; TRBD1 might be the D (6 bases). Germline V CDR1 and CDR2: MNHEY, SVGAGI. The CDR3 length is 16 residues. V was trimmed by 5 bases and J by 6 bases, leaving 19 bases between them. CDR3 protein: CASSHQPGGDDEKLFF. CDR3 DNA: TGTGCCAGCAGTCACCAGCCGGGGGGCGACGATGAAAAACTGTTTTTT.

This clonotype was counted between two and nine times. V usage is TRBV7-6 and J usage is TRBJ1-1; 7 bases map to TRBD1. The length of the CDR3 is 14 residues. Germline V gives CDR1 SGHVS, CDR2 FNYEAQ. Trimming at V came to 5 bases and at J to 4 bases, leaving 7 bases not matched to a gene. This chain's CDR3 is CASSATGIGTEAFF. In nucleotides, the CDR3 is TGTGCCAGCAGCGCGACAGGGATCGGCACTGAAGCTTTCTTT.

This clonotype was counted only a few times. This rearrangement joins TRBV7-9 to TRBJ2-2, with D unresolved. Germline CDR1 and CDR2: SEHNR and FQNEAQ (reference sequence). V lost 2 bases and J 1 base, leaving 8 bases between the germline ends. The CDR3 consists of 15 residues. CDR3 amino acids: CASSLRSENTGELFF. The CDR3 DNA is TGTGCCAGCAGCTTAAGATCGGAGAACACCGGGGAGCTGTTTTTT.

V is TRBV7-6 and J is TRBJ2-7; 11 nucleotides line up with TRBD2. Per germline, CDR1 SGHVS and CDR2 FNYEAQ. Losses at the gene ends were 4 bases for V and 6 bases for J; bases not matched to a gene: 8. CDR3 length: 15 residues. The CDR3 here is CASSSALAGGREQYF. CDR3 DNA sequence: TGTGCCAGCAGCTCCGCCCTAGCGGGAGGCCGCGAGCAGTACTTC. The variable domain in full, completed from reference TRBV7-6 and TRBJ2-7, reads GAGVSQSPRYKVTKRGQDVALRCDPISGHVSLYWYRQALGQGPEFLTYFNYEAQQDKSGLPNDRFSAERPEGSISTLTIQRTEQRDSAMYRCASSSALAGGREQYFGPGTRLTVT.

The chain couples TRBV4-3 to TRBJ1-5, with 8 bases aligning to TRBD1. This CDR3 comprises 18 residues. Germline CDR1 reads LGHNA; CDR2 reads YSLEER. The V segment lost 1 base and the J segment 7 bases; nucleotides outside the gene matches: 15. CDR3 region: CASSQVSIPGQVFQPQHF. The CDR3 DNA sequence: TGCGCCAGCAGCCAAGTTTCTATCCCGGGACAGGTATTCCAGCCCCAGCATTTT.

This clonotype was observed a few times. The chain has TRBV14 and TRBJ2-5, with a weak D call TRBD2 (5 bases). The CDR3 consists of 17 residues. V was pared by 5 bases and J by 0 bases, with 19 bases between. Germline V gives CDR1 SGHDN, CDR2 FVKESK. This CDR3 is CASSVLGIAQYQETQYF. CDR3 sequence (DNA): TGTGCCAGCAGCGTACTGGGGATAGCGCAGTACCAAGAGACCCAGTACTTC.

This chain joins TRBV4-1 and TRBJ2-7; D perhaps matches TRBD1 (7 bases). This CDR3 comprises 15 residues. Germline V gene lookup returns CDR1 MGHRA and CDR2 YSYEKL. Between the trimmed V and J ends, which lost 4 bases and 2 bases, there was a span of 15 bases. CDR3 sequence: CASSRAGGTAYEQYF. The CDR3 DNA is TGCGCCAGCAGCCGCGCAGGGGGGACAGCCTACGAGCAGTACTTC.

V usage is TRBV12-3 or TRBV12-4 and J usage is TRBJ2-5; 11 bases line up with TRBD2. This CDR3 region has 14 residues. V lost 5 bases and J lost 3; bases outside the gene matches: 2. CDR3 in amino acids: CASSELAGEETQYF. The CDR3 DNA sequence: TGTGCCAGCAGTGAACTAGCGGGGGAAGAGACCCAGTACTTC.